A single T cell receptor beta chain is shown here with its context. Its antigen remains unknown. Produced via immunoSEQ multiplex PCR; TCRdb's table is partial and in-frame only. This table has about 42,000 clones, roughly 84% appearing once. This specimen belongs to a study of T cell responses to AZD1222 COVID-19 vaccine. Points from the study as a whole: Among those given AZD1222, only five or six were seropositive at baseline. Increased Spike-specific TCR breadth and depth were observed after two AZD1222 doses. The donors showed a predominance of white British ancestry and of females, with possible underestimation of clonal diversity.

Pooled in the analysis were second doses at about 4 or about 12 weeks. Trimming removed 5 bases from V and 3 bases from J, with 13 bases in between. The germline V gene has CDR1 SEHNR and CDR2 FQNEAQ (reference sequence). The CDR3 totals 14 residues. This TCR came from an adult who received the AZD1222 COVID-19 vaccine. The J gene is TRBJ1-1, the V gene TRBV7-9, with a possible D match to TRBD1 (5 bases). The sequencing here drew on peripheral blood, taken 28 days after the second AZD1222 dose. The CDR3 DNA follows: TGTGCCAGCAGCCTCCACGACAGTGACACTGAAGCTTTCTTT. This sequence encodes CASSLHDSDTEAFF.